Following are 20 T cell receptor beta chains from one sample sequenced in a study of blood T cell repertoires in COVID-19. Measured with immunoSEQ multiplex PCR; TCRdb has only the in-frame clones, and not every one. The sample consists of over 100,000 clones, around 80% of them appearing once. Sequencing used peripheral blood. These receptor sequences come from a woman in her 70s with acute or convalescent COVID-19.

V is TRBV7-9 and J is TRBJ2-7; 9 bases align to TRBD1. J was trimmed by 6 bases and V by 3 bases; bases with no gene match: 12. CDR3 size: 16 residues. From germline, CDR1 is SEHNR and CDR2 FQNEAQ (reference sequence). This CDR3 is CASSLDPGQGDTEQYF. The CDR3 nucleotides read TGTGCCAGCAGCTTGGACCCGGGACAGGGTGACACCGAGCAGTACTTC.

This clone was seen more than once but under ten times. The genes are TRBV5-6 and TRBJ2-1, with 9 nucleotides matching TRBD2. This CDR3 comprises 15 residues. V shed 4 bases and J 4 bases; nucleotides not matched to a gene: 6. CDR1 is SGHDT, CDR2 YYEEEE, per germline. The CDR3 DNA reads as TGTGCCAGCAGCCCGGGACTAGCCCGATACAATGAGCAGTTCTTC. Encoded protein: CASSPGLARYNEQFF.

This chain links TRBV9 with TRBJ1-4; TRBD1 aligns across 7 bases. The length of the CDR3 is 15 residues. The V gene end was trimmed by 4 bases and the J gene end by 3 bases; junction bases not matched to a gene: 6. The germline V gene has CDR1 SGDLS and CDR2 YYNGEE. The CDR3 here is CASSTRDSPNEKLFF. CDR3 nucleotide sequence: TGTGCCAGCAGCACCCGGGACAGTCCTAATGAAAAACTGTTTTTT.

This clone was seen ten or more times. This chain joins TRBV9 and TRBJ2-1; D possibly corresponds to TRBD2 (6 bases). V was shortened by 0 bases and J by 8 bases, with 18 bases between the two germline ends. The CDR3 length is 16 residues. Germline V gene sequence: CDR1 SGDLS, CDR2 YYNGEE. The CDR3 DNA follows: TGTGCCAGCAGCGTAGCGGTGGGAGGCGCATTGGATGAGCAGTTCTTC. It translates to CASSVAVGGALDEQFF.

V gene TRBV6-6 combines with J gene TRBJ2-7; D gene uncertain. The CDR3 spans 11 residues. In germline, CDR1 is MNHNY, CDR2 SVGAGI (reference sequence). The CDR3 is CVLAVIREQYF. CDR3 DNA sequence: TGTGTCCTCGCGGTCATACGGGAGCAGTACTTC.

The rearrangement uses TRBV19 and TRBJ1-3; the D is unclear. V lost 3 bases, J lost 4 bases, and 13 bases lay in between. The CDR3 totals 15 residues. Looked up from germline, CDR1 is LNHDA and CDR2 is SQIVND (reference sequence). The CDR3 region has the DNA TGTGCCAGTAGTATCGGGTCCGGCCCGGGAAACACCATATATTTT. Protein product: CASSIGSGPGNTIYF.

The V and J genes are TRBV7-2 and TRBJ2-2; 12 nucleotides line up with TRBD2. The CDR3 runs to 18 residues. J lost 0 bases, V lost 5 bases, and 7 bases had no gene match. Germline V gives CDR1 SGHTA, CDR2 FQGNSA. CDR3 sequence: CASSPLAGGPSNTGELFF. DNA of the CDR3: TGTGCCAGCAGCCCACTAGCGGGGGGACCCTCGAACACCGGGGAGCTGTTTTTT.

This chain connects TRBV6-6 to TRBJ2-1; 9 bases are shared with TRBD2. The junction had 2 bases not matched to a gene; V was cut back by 4 bases and J by 1 base. CDR1 and CDR2 from the germline V gene are MNHNY and SVGAGI (reference sequence). The CDR3 runs to 15 residues. Here the CDR3 DNA reads TGTGCCAGCAGTTTCCTAGCGGGATCCTACAATGAGCAGTTCTTC. Its translation is CASSFLAGSYNEQFF.

V and J are TRBV30 and TRBJ1-5, with 8 bases identical to TRBD1. Per germline, CDR1 GTSNPN and CDR2 SVGIG (reference sequence). The CDR3 has 14 amino acids. The trim removed 0 bases at V and 6 bases at J, leaving 4 bases unmatched. In nucleotides, the CDR3 is TGTGCCTGGAGTGTCCAGGGGGCTGGTCAGCCCCAGCATTTT. The encoded protein is CAWSVQGAGQPQHF.

The genes are TRBV4-1 and TRBJ2-4; 9 bases fit TRBD2. V dropped 2 bases and J dropped 3; count of bases not matched to a gene: 5. Germline CDR1 is MGHRA and CDR2 is YSYEKL. The CDR3 length is 16 residues. DNA of the CDR3: TGCGCCAGCAGCCAATTAGCGGGAGTGGTCAAAAACATTCAGTACTTC. Translation: CASSQLAGVVKNIQYF.

The V gene is TRBV18, the J gene TRBJ1-4; TRBD1 agrees at 7 bases. The CDR3 extends over 13 amino acids. After removal of 4 bases from V and 8 bases from J, the junction contained 4 bases not matched to a gene. Germline lookup yields CDR1 KGHSH and CDR2 LQKENI. CDR3 nucleotides: TGTGCCAGCTCACGAGACAGGGACGAAAAACTGTTTTTT. Its translation: CASSRDRDEKLFF. The full variable domain, in which reference TRBV18 and TRBJ1-4 provide the parts outside the CDR3, is NAGVMQNPRHLVRRRGQEARLRCSPMKGHSHVYWYRQLPEEGLKFMVYLQKENIIDESGMPKERFSAEFPKEGPSILRIQQVVRGDSAAYFCASSRDRDEKLFFGSGTQLSVL.

V is TRBV18 and J is TRBJ2-7; unclear D gene. The CDR3 sequence is 17 residues long. Germline V gives CDR1 KGHSH, CDR2 LQKENI. With 0 bases removed from V and 6 bases from J, the gap between germline ends came to 21 bases. The CDR3 nucleotides are TGTGCCAGCTCACCACCGGTTTGCAGACATCTTGAGTGCGAGCAGTACTTC. Protein sequence: CASSPPVCRHLECEQYF.

The rearrangement links TRBV19 to TRBJ2-5; 12 positions match TRBD2. In germline, CDR1 is LNHDA, CDR2 SQIVND (reference sequence). J lost 1 base, V lost 1 base, and 1 base had no gene match. The CDR3 consists of 16 residues. CDR3 residues: CASSIGGLAGQETQYF. The CDR3 DNA reads TGTGCCAGTAGTATAGGGGGACTAGCGGGCCAAGAGACCCAGTACTTC.

This chain uses TRBV5-1 with TRBJ1-6; TRBD1 matches 7 bases. The CDR3 sequence is 15 residues long. Per germline, CDR1 SGHRS and CDR2 YFSETQ. The junction had 4 bases not matched to a gene; V was cut back by 0 bases and J by 7 bases. DNA for the CDR3: TGCGCCAGCAGCTTGGTCTCAGGGGGAAATTCACCCCTCCACTTT. It specifies CASSLVSGGNSPLHF.

The J gene is TRBJ2-7, the V gene TRBV15, with TRBD2 as a possible D gene (5 bases). CDR1 LNHNV and CDR2 YYDKDF come from the germline V gene (reference sequence). This CDR3 comprises 14 residues. V gave up 3 bases and J gave up 4 bases, with 13 bases separating them. DNA of the CDR3: TGTGCCACCAGCAGTGGAGGACGACGTTACGAGCAGTACTTC. Residues: CATSSGGRRYEQYF.

As for this clone: At the DNA level, this CDR3 is encoded by other sequences in the same sample as well. J is TRBJ1-1 and V is TRBV19, with 7 bases that match TRBD1. The CDR3 extends over 15 amino acids. Germline lookup yields CDR1 LNHDA and CDR2 SQIVND (reference sequence). Germline trimming cut 5 bases from V and 1 base from J; bases unmatched to any gene: 7. The CDR3: CASSPRQGGNTEAFF. The CDR3 nucleotides read TGTGCCAGTAGTCCCCGACAGGGTGGGAACACTGAAGCTTTCTTT.

The rearrangement uses TRBV9 and TRBJ2-7, with TRBD2 identical over 7 bases. Trimming took 4 bases from V and 0 from J; bases not matched to a gene: 7. CDR1 is SGDLS and CDR2 is YYNGEE in the germline V gene. The CDR3 loop spans 15 amino acids. As DNA, the CDR3 is TGTGCCAGCAGCCCCAGTCTAGCGGCCTCCTACGAGCAGTACTTC. As protein: CASSPSLAASYEQYF.

CDR3 nucleotides: TGTGCCAGCAGCCAAGGTAGTTTGATTCAAGAGACCCAGTACTTC. It yields the protein CASSQGSLIQETQYF. This chain links TRBV3-1 (or the pseudogene TRBV3-2) with TRBJ2-5; no reliable D call. Germline assignment: CDR1 LGHDT and CDR2 YNNKEL (reference sequence). This CDR3 has 15 amino acids. V was cut by 1 base and J by 2 bases, with 11 bases left in between.

V gene TRBV5-3 combines with J gene TRBJ2-5, with a tentative D call TRBD2 (5 bases). TRBV5-3 is an open reading frame, and its role is uncertain. The CDR3 length is 16 residues. The V end lost 6 bases, the J end lost 0 bases, and 18 bases lay between the germline ends. The CDR3 region is CARIDGGLYYQETQYF. The CDR3 nucleotides read TGTGCCAGAATCGATGGAGGTCTTTATTACCAAGAGACCCAGTACTTC.

This clone appeared a single time. CDR3 nucleotides: TGTGCCAGCTCACCACCGACAGGTTCCCGTTACGAGCAGTACTTC. Its translation: CASSPPTGSRYEQYF. The rearrangement joins TRBV18 to TRBJ2-7, with D possibly TRBD1 on 6 matching bases. The CDR3 runs 15 residues. CDR1 KGHSH and CDR2 LQKENI come from the germline V gene. Between the trimmed V and J ends, which lost 0 bases and 4 bases, there was a span of 13 bases.